This passage covers 8 T cell receptor beta chains from one sample sequenced in a study of T cell repertoires in cytomegalovirus infection. TCRdb reprocessed the reads with MiXCR, giving one entry per CDR3 protein. The repertoire holds fewer than 550,000 distinct CDR3 sequences, about a quarter seen once, with 13% in the top ten. The sequenced material came from PBMCs. The receptors originated from a human donor in good health (CMV status not recorded). Some clones in this sample may be carry-over from other donors' samples.

This clonotype showed up many times. J is TRBJ2-4 and V is TRBV6-1, with TRBD1 matching over 8 bases. V lost 7 bases and J lost 3; bases outside the gene matches: 11. Per germline, CDR1 MNHNS and CDR2 SASEGT. This CDR3 comprises 16 residues. Written as DNA, the CDR3 is TGTGCCAGCAAAGACCCCAGTACAGGGGGCAAAAACATTCAGTACTTC. Protein product: CASKDPSTGGKNIQYF.

In nucleotides, the CDR3 is TGTGCCAGCAACATCTACCAACAGGAGGGGAACATTCAGTACTTC. Amino acid sequence: CASNIYQQEGNIQYF. The chain carries TRBV12-3 or TRBV12-4 and TRBJ2-4, with D perhaps matching TRBD2 (6 bases). V dropped 7 bases and J dropped 7 bases, with 20 bases sitting between them. CDR3 length equals 15 residues.

In its sample, this clonotype was seen a few times. This chain connects TRBV18 to TRBJ2-1; weak D call: TRBD2 (6 bases). Trimming removed 2 bases at V and 2 bases at J, with 10 bases between. The CDR3 covers 15 residues. The germline V gene encodes CDR1 KGHSH and CDR2 LQKENI. The CDR3 loop reads CASSPVGGAYNEQFF. As DNA, the CDR3 is TGTGCCAGCTCACCAGTTGGCGGGGCCTACAATGAGCAGTTCTTC.

This clonotype has ten or more counts. The chain has TRBV7-2 and TRBJ2-1; D remains ambiguous. V was trimmed by 5 bases and J by 12 bases, leaving 17 bases between them. Germline V CDR1 and CDR2: SGHTA, FQGNSA. This CDR3 contains 13 residues. CDR3 loop: CASSRGEAMGQFF. CDR3 bases: TGTGCCAGCAGCCGCGGTGAGGCGATGGGGCAGTTCTTC. The full variable domain, its missing parts supplied by reference TRBV7-2 and TRBJ2-1, is GAGVSQSPSNKVTEKGKDVELRCDPISGHTALYWYRQSLGQGLEFLIYFQGNSAPDKSGLPSDRFSAERTGGSVSTLTIQRTQQEDSAVYLCASSRGEAMGQFFGPGTRLTVL.

This clonotype has a handful of counts. The chain couples TRBV4-1 to TRBJ2-7; 15 nucleotides line up with TRBD2. The V gene's germline CDR1 is MGHRA and CDR2 YSYEKL. The CDR3 contains 16 residues. V lost 5 bases and J lost 4; bases outside the gene matches: 6. The CDR3 sequence is CASSSSGTSGRYEQYV. The CDR3 DNA reads TGCGCCAGCAGCTCCTCCGGGACTAGCGGGAGGTACGAGCAGTACGTC.

Only a few counts were recorded for this clonotype. The V and J genes are TRBV4-1 and TRBJ2-4; 14 bases line up with TRBD2. The germline V gene has CDR1 MGHRA and CDR2 YSYEKL. V lost 0 bases, J lost 16 bases, and 8 bases stayed unmatched. The CDR3 is made up of 15 amino acids. The CDR3 spells CASSQEATSGRGVYF. DNA for the CDR3: TGCGCCAGCAGCCAAGAAGCGACTAGCGGGAGGGGTGTATACTTC.

The J gene is TRBJ1-5, the V gene TRBV6-6, with TRBD1 matching over 8 bases. This CDR3 region has 17 residues. V lost 2 bases to trimming and J lost 6 bases; unmatched junction nucleotides: 12. Germline CDR1 MNHNY, CDR2 SVGAGI (reference sequence). The CDR3 is CASSYALGQGAGQPQHF. The CDR3 coding sequence is TGTGCCAGCAGTTACGCGCTTGGCCAGGGGGCAGGTCAGCCCCAGCATTTT.

This clonotype has only a few counts. V is TRBV5-6 and J is TRBJ2-5; 8 positions match TRBD2. The J segment lost 1 base and the V segment lost 4 bases, leaving 15 bases of the junction unmatched. CDR3 size: 18 residues. Germline values: CDR1 SGHDT, CDR2 YYEEEE. CDR3 DNA: TGTGCCAGCAGCGGGGGTGCGGGGGGCGGGGGCCCCCAAGAGACCCAGTACTTC. Translating it yields CASSGGAGGGGPQETQYF.